The clone carrying this T cell receptor beta chain was observed a single time. This entry belongs to a study of blood T cell repertoires in COVID-19. The wider study: Acute and convalescent COVID-19 specimens originated in the United States, Italy and Spain.

Per the study methods: Amplification of reference gene primers was used by the study to estimate nucleated cell counts. The repertoire was sequenced with immunoSEQ multiplex PCR; TCRdb's copy has only in-frame clones and lacks some. V, J and clone size reflect that table, while D and trimming were determined from the DNA. In the table there are under 300,000 clones, just under 85% of which are singletons. This sequence originates from an elderly woman with acute or convalescent COVID-19. Sequenced material: peripheral blood.

CDR3 sequence (DNA): TGTGCCAGCTCACCACAGAGGGTCACAGATACGCAGTATTTT. Translating gives CASSPQRVTDTQYF. The V and J genes are TRBV18 and TRBJ2-3; tentatively, D is TRBD2 (5 bases). Germline V lookup: CDR1 KGHSH, CDR2 LQKENI. The CDR3 sequence is 14 residues long. Trimming pared 1 base from V and 2 bases from J, leaving 7 bases between.